Sequencing of this T cell receptor (beta chain) was carried out in a study of CD8+CD57+ T cells in acquired aplastic anemia. Sequencing was done on patients that had shown CD8+CD57+ cell expansion by flow cytometry. Profiles of TCR beta VDJ and CDR3 were generated from a genomic DNA template. TCRdb itself ran the reads through MiXCR, one entry per CDR3 protein. The table lists about 250,000 distinct CDR3 sequences, around 46% of them singletons. This clonotype was found many times. Germline V gene sequence: CDR1 SGHKS, CDR2 YYEKEE (reference sequence). The CDR3 spans 13 residues. V was shortened by 4 bases and J by 0 bases, with 8 bases between the two germline ends.

The chain has TRBV5-5 and TRBJ2-7, with D unresolved. Sequencing was performed on sorted CD4+, CD8+, or CD8+CD57+ T cells (not recorded which) from PBMCs. This clonotype was sampled from a human donor with aplastic anemia. The CDR3 spells CASSTVSSYEQYF. DNA for the CDR3: TGTGCCAGCAGCACAGTGAGCTCCTACGAGCAGTACTTC.